This T cell receptor beta chain is from a study of T cells after yellow fever vaccination. On the study more broadly: With SMART-Seq v4 Ultra Low Input, the fractions containing low cell numbers were prepared.

Per germline, CDR1 SEHNR and CDR2 FQNEAQ (reference sequence). The germline V and J ends were trimmed by 1 base and 7 bases, with 14 bases remaining between them. There are 16 residues in the CDR3. Study-wide findings and caveats: Peak timing came faster in the weaker secondary response, day 5 versus 15. A large majority of primary-vaccination clones showed up again after the booster (around 96% CD4, 88% CD8).

This clonotype was seen repeatedly, ten times or more. Its cognate antigen is unknown. 5'RACE template switching added a universal primer site and UMIs to TCR cDNA. TCRdb ran MiXCR on the 5' RACE reads and lists one entry per CDR3 protein. The sample records a few hundred thousand distinct CDR3 sequences, 4.1% being singletons. This receptor was identified in a young man who received the YFV17D yellow fever vaccine. Sequences were derived from PBMCs, sampled 5 days after the yellow fever booster vaccination. The chain carries TRBV7-9 and TRBJ1-6; D gene uncertain. The CDR3 spells CASSLGSMGYNSPLHF. CDR3 sequence (DNA): TGTGCCAGCAGCTTAGGCAGCATGGGGTACAATTCACCCCTCCACTTT.